The 8 T cell receptor beta chains reported below all come from one sample, sequenced in a study of blood T cell repertoires in COVID-19. This table comes from immunoSEQ multiplex PCR, and its TCRdb copy is limited to in-frame clones, with some not included. This sample has some 300,000 clones, with approximately 84% found just once. Specimen: PBMCs or T cells enriched from blood (not recorded which). These receptors all come from a woman aged 25 to 39 who had recovered from COVID-19.

For the CDR3, the DNA is TGTGCCAGCAGCTTGTCGGGGGGGCAGACTGGAAACACCATATATTTT. This codes for CASSLSGGQTGNTIYF. The gene calls are TRBV7-8 and TRBJ1-3, with a possible D match to TRBD1 (6 bases). In germline, CDR1 is SGHVS, CDR2 FQNEAQ. The CDR3 is 16 amino acids. V was clipped by 3 bases and J by 2 bases, with 14 bases between them.

The gene calls are TRBV7-6 and TRBJ2-1, with TRBD2 as a possible D gene (5 bases). Trimming left V 5 bases short and J 14 bases short, with 22 bases between. CDR1 and CDR2 from the germline V gene are SGHVS and FNYEAQ. This CDR3 spans 14 amino acids. The CDR3 bases are TGTGCCAGCAGCCCCTCCGGGGTGGGCGACGGGAAGTTCTTC. Its translation: CASSPSGVGDGKFF.

The CDR3 DNA reads TGTGCCACCACCGGGACACCGAACACCGGGGAGCTGTTTTTT. Translated: CATTGTPNTGELFF. The chain links TRBV24-1 to TRBJ2-2; tentative D call: TRBD1 (6 bases). Germline lookup yields CDR1 KGHDR and CDR2 SFDVKD. V lost 8 bases, J lost 0 bases, and 9 bases lay in between. The CDR3 contains 14 residues.

This clone was counted only a few times. Additional DNA sequences in this sample encode the identical CDR3. The V gene is TRBV28, the J gene TRBJ1-2; 7 bases agree with TRBD1. The junction had 1 base not matched to a gene; V was cut back by 4 bases and J by 2 bases. The length of the CDR3 is 13 residues. Germline CDR1 MDHEN, CDR2 SYDVKM. The CDR3 bases are TGTGCCAGCAGTTCACAGGGGAACTATGGCTACACCTTC. Protein sequence: CASSSQGNYGYTF.

The rearrangement links TRBV6-2 or TRBV6-3 to TRBJ1-3; 7 nucleotides line up with TRBD1. Germline V gives CDR1 MNHEY, CDR2 SVGEGT. The CDR3 extends over 20 amino acids. The V segment lost 2 bases and the J segment 0 bases; nucleotides outside the gene matches: 16. CDR3 DNA: TGTGCCAGCAGTTACCGAAAACGGGACAGACCGAGTTTCTCTGGAAACACCATATATTTT. Protein sequence: CASSYRKRDRPSFSGNTIYF.

This chain connects TRBV7-7 to TRBJ2-1, with a tentative D call TRBD2 (6 bases). Looked up from germline, CDR1 is SSHAT and CDR2 is FNYEAQ (reference sequence). V was trimmed by 3 bases and J by 7 bases, leaving 16 bases between them. This CDR3 comprises 15 residues. The DNA of the CDR3 is TGTGCCAGCAGCTTGGGCGGGGACTGGGGGAATGAGCAGTTCTTC. Translated, it gives CASSLGGDWGNEQFF.

The chain uses TRBV29-1 and TRBJ2-7; 8 bases map to TRBD2. V was clipped by 3 bases and J by 6 bases; unmatched bases: 7. CDR3 size: 13 residues. Germline-derived CDR1 and CDR2 are SQVTM and ANQGSEA. CDR3 loop: CSVESGGGLEQYF. The DNA of the CDR3 is TGCAGCGTTGAGTCCGGGGGGGGCCTCGAGCAGTACTTC.

In this sample, this clone turned up a few times. This sequence joins TRBV6-2 or TRBV6-3 and TRBJ1-6; D is uncertain. The germline V gene has CDR1 MNHEY and CDR2 SVGEGT. CDR3 length: 15 residues. V was pared by 5 bases and J by 9 bases, with 17 bases between. CDR3 amino acids: CASSRFTLAGSPLHF. CDR3 in DNA: TGTGCCAGCAGTCGATTCACACTGGCGGGTTCACCCCTCCACTTT.